The 27 T cell receptor beta chains presented below share a single source sample, sequenced in a study of blood T cell repertoires in COVID-19. Repertoires were generated with immunoSEQ multiplex PCR, while TCRdb's copy carries only in-frame clones and drops some. The data hold approximately 40,000 clones, with about 85% observed a single time. Sequencing used peripheral blood. All receptors come from a human donor in a cohort sampled during active COVID-19.

V and J are TRBV6-5 and TRBJ2-7; possibly TRBD2 for D (6 bases). Germline loops: CDR1 MNHEY, CDR2 SVGAGI. The CDR3 is 14 amino acids. V dropped 5 bases and J dropped 1 base, with 12 bases sitting between them. The CDR3 nucleotides are TGTGCCAGCAGTATGAGTGGGGGGTCCTACGAGCAGTACTTC. This codes for CASSMSGGSYEQYF.

The chain recombines TRBV18 with TRBJ1-5; D is perhaps TRBD1 (5 bases). Germline CDR1 and CDR2: KGHSH and LQKENI. The CDR3 spans 14 residues. V was cut by 3 bases and J by 7 bases, with 13 bases left in between. CDR3 sequence (DNA): TGTGCCAGCTCACCCCAGGACACGTCCCAGCCCCAGCATTTT. Translated, it gives CASSPQDTSQPQHF.

The chain links TRBV9 to TRBJ2-1, with D perhaps matching TRBD2 (7 bases). CDR3 length equals 15 residues. V gave up 0 bases and J gave up 8 bases, with 15 bases separating them. Germline V CDR1 and CDR2: SGDLS, YYNGEE. The chain's CDR3 is CASSVEWGGDDEQFF. CDR3 DNA sequence: TGTGCCAGCAGCGTAGAATGGGGGGGCGATGATGAGCAGTTCTTC.

V is TRBV5-1 and J is TRBJ1-4, with D possibly TRBD1 on 5 matching bases. The CDR3 has 15 amino acids. V lost 2 bases, J lost 4 bases, and 12 bases lay in between. The germline V gene encodes CDR1 SGHRS and CDR2 YFSETQ. The CDR3 DNA follows: TGCGCCAGCAGCTTAAATACAGGAATTAATGAAAAACTGTTTTTT. It yields the protein CASSLNTGINEKLFF. Based on the CDR3 plus reference TRBV5-1 and TRBJ1-4, the full variable domain is KAGVTQTPRYLIKTRGQQVTLSCSPISGHRSVSWYQQTPGQGLQFLFEYFSETQRNKGNFPGRFSGRQFSNSRSEMNVSTLELGDSALYLCASSLNTGINEKLFFGSGTQLSVL.

This clone has just a few counts. The chain uses TRBV29-1 and TRBJ1-2; 7 bases match TRBD1. Losses at the gene ends were 6 bases for V and 9 bases for J; bases not matched to a gene: 10. The length of the CDR3 is 12 residues. Per the germline V gene, CDR1 is SQVTM and CDR2 is ANQGSEA. CDR3 in amino acids: CSVRRGIYSYTF. CDR3 DNA sequence: TGCAGCGTCCGCAGGGGGATCTACAGCTACACCTTC.

V usage is TRBV3-1 (or the pseudogene TRBV3-2) and J usage is TRBJ2-3, with 7 bases that match TRBD2. This CDR3 comprises 14 residues. V trimming: 1 base; J trimming: 6 bases; junction bases outside the gene matches: 4. Germline V gene data show CDR1 as LGHDT and CDR2 as YNNKEL (reference sequence). CDR3 in DNA: TGTGCCAGCAGCCAAGCGGGGGGAGGGGATACGCAGTATTTT. Its protein product is CASSQAGGGDTQYF.

The rearrangement joins TRBV5-4 to TRBJ2-1; D may be TRBD1 (6 bases). Germline loops: CDR1 SGHNT, CDR2 YYREEE (reference sequence). The CDR3 length is 14 residues. The V gene lost 4 bases and the J gene lost 10 bases, with 18 bases spanning the gap. The chain's CDR3 is CASSTGLGAREQFF. The CDR3 nucleotides read TGTGCCAGCAGCACCGGACTGGGGGCGAGGGAGCAGTTCTTC.

V usage is TRBV11-2 and J usage is TRBJ1-3, with a weak D call TRBD1 (6 bases). This CDR3 comprises 14 residues. Trimming stripped 5 bases from V and 2 bases from J, with 10 bases between. The germline gives CDR1 SGHAT, CDR2 FQNNGV. The CDR3 sequence: CASSLQGTGNTIYF. CDR3 in DNA: TGTGCCAGCAGCCTACAGGGAACTGGAAACACCATATATTTT.

V and J are TRBV5-1 and TRBJ2-1, with 10 positions matching TRBD2. This CDR3 region has 15 residues. Germline CDR1 SGHRS, CDR2 YFSETQ. The junction had 8 bases not matched to a gene; V was cut back by 4 bases and J by 7 bases. CDR3 nucleotide sequence: TGCGCCAGCAGCAAGAGCGGGGGGGCCGGTAATGAGCAGTTCTTC. Encoded protein: CASSKSGGAGNEQFF.

V usage is TRBV5-5 and J usage is TRBJ2-3; 10 bases line up with TRBD1. The V and J ends lost 3 bases and 1 base, in that order; junction bases with no gene match: 8. CDR3 size: 17 residues. In germline, CDR1 is SGHKS, CDR2 YYEKEE (reference sequence). In DNA form, the CDR3 reads TGTGCCAGCAGCTCCTCTCCCGGGACAGGGGGCACAGATACGCAGTATTTT. Protein sequence: CASSSSPGTGGTDTQYF.

The chain links TRBV2 to TRBJ1-1; D gene uncertain. This CDR3 spans 13 amino acids. Germline loops: CDR1 SNHLY, CDR2 FYNNEI. The germline V and J ends were trimmed by 8 bases and 1 base, with 11 bases remaining between them. In DNA, the CDR3 is TGTGCCAGCGACCGACTGGGGAACACTGAAGCTTTCTTT. It specifies CASDRLGNTEAFF.

The CDR3 nucleotides read TGTGCCACCAGTGAAGGGAGCGATGAGACCCAGTACTTC. Amino acids: CATSEGSDETQYF. This chain uses TRBV24-1 with TRBJ2-5, with D maybe TRBD2 (5 bases). CDR3 length equals 13 residues. V lost 4 bases and J lost 5, with 10 bases in between. Germline loops: CDR1 KGHDR, CDR2 SFDVKD.

The chain is built from TRBV4-1 and TRBJ1-6; unclear D gene. Trimming removed 5 bases from V and 6 bases from J, with 17 bases in between. The CDR3 contains 16 residues. Germline loops: CDR1 MGHRA, CDR2 YSYEKL. CDR3 amino acids: CASSSLPRSANSPLHF. For the CDR3, the DNA is TGCGCCAGCAGCTCCCTCCCCAGGTCCGCTAATTCACCCCTCCACTTT.

The table lists this clone with a count of one. This chain uses TRBV10-3 with TRBJ2-7; 8 bases are shared with TRBD2. Per germline, CDR1 ENHRY and CDR2 SYGVKD. Trimming removed 6 bases from V and 5 bases from J; junction bases left unmatched: 9. The CDR3 totals 14 residues. DNA of the CDR3: TGTGCCATCAGAAGCGGGGGAACCCGGGACGAGCAGTACTTC. It codes for CAIRSGGTRDEQYF.

The chain combines TRBV19 with TRBJ2-5, with 8 bases matching TRBD1. Losses at the gene ends were 4 bases for V and 1 base for J; bases not matched to a gene: 5. The CDR3 has 15 amino acids. The germline gives CDR1 LNHDA, CDR2 SQIVND (reference sequence). DNA for the CDR3: TGTGCCAGTAGTAGTAGACAGGGGACCCAAGAGACCCAGTACTTC. Residues: CASSSRQGTQETQYF.

In its sample, this clone was seen once. The gene calls are TRBV19 and TRBJ1-4, with D perhaps TRBD1 (6 bases). The CDR3 has 14 residues. V was trimmed by 5 bases and J by 7 bases, leaving 14 bases between them. CDR1 is LNHDA, CDR2 SQIVND, per germline (reference sequence). CDR3 DNA: TGTGCCAGTAGTCCCCAGGGGCAGCGTGAAAAACTGTTTTTT. Residues: CASSPQGQREKLFF.

V usage is TRBV4-2 and J usage is TRBJ2-7, with D unresolved. The length of the CDR3 is 14 residues. V was shortened by 0 bases and J by 5 bases, with 11 bases between the two germline ends. Germline CDR1 reads LGHNA; CDR2 reads YNFKEQ. CDR3 sequence (DNA): TGTGCCAGCAGCCAAGATCTCGGGTCCCACGAGCAGTACTTC. Protein product: CASSQDLGSHEQYF.

The rearrangement links TRBV7-5 to TRBJ2-1; the table's D call of TRBD1 was not tested on the DNA. TRBV7-5 is a listed pseudogene. The CDR3 consists of 15 residues. The CDR3 sequence: CARSLEAGATRGQFF. CDR3 DNA: TGTGCCAGAAGCTTAGAGGCAGGGGCCACCCGGGGGCAGTTCTTC.

The chain combines TRBV7-3 with TRBJ2-1, with 9 bases fitting TRBD2. The CDR3 sequence is 15 residues long. Germline V gives CDR1 SGHTA, CDR2 FQGTGA. V lost 5 bases and J lost 3; bases outside the gene matches: 5. CDR3 coding DNA: TGTGCCAGCAGCCCGGGACTAGCTGTCTACAATGAGCAGTTCTTC. It is translated as CASSPGLAVYNEQFF.

This clone was found a few times. This chain joins TRBV12-3 or TRBV12-4 and TRBJ1-3, with a tentative D call TRBD1 (5 bases). The CDR3 contains 13 residues. Between the trimmed V and J ends, which lost 3 bases and 2 bases, there was a span of 5 bases. CDR3 DNA: TGTGCCAGCAGTTTCAGGGCTGGAAACACCATATATTTT. Translated: CASSFRAGNTIYF.

The rearrangement uses TRBV19 and TRBJ2-6; 9 bases align to TRBD1. CDR3 length: 20 amino acids. Trimming cost V 3 bases and J 2 bases; bases outside gene matches: 14. The germline V gene encodes CDR1 LNHDA and CDR2 SQIVND (reference sequence). The DNA of the CDR3 is TGTGCCAGTAGTATGACGGGACAGGGCAAGAGGTACGCTGGGGCCAACGTCCTGACTTTC. This gives the protein CASSMTGQGKRYAGANVLTF.

The J gene is TRBJ2-3, the V gene TRBV6-5, with 14 bases fitting TRBD2. V lost 5 bases and J lost 5; bases outside the gene matches: 3. CDR1 and CDR2 from the germline V gene are MNHEY and SVGAGI. The CDR3 consists of 15 residues. CDR3 nucleotide sequence: TGTGCCAGCAGTCCGACTAGCGGGGGGGTAGATACGCAGTATTTT. Translated: CASSPTSGGVDTQYF.

The chain links TRBV11-2 to TRBJ2-7; 13 bases agree with TRBD2. The junction had 5 bases not matched to a gene; V was cut back by 5 bases and J by 1 base. The length of the CDR3 is 16 residues. CDR1 and CDR2 (germline): SGHAT, FQNNGV. The chain's CDR3 is CASSPPGLAGSYEQYF. Written as DNA, the CDR3 is TGTGCCAGCAGCCCCCCGGGACTAGCGGGGTCCTACGAGCAGTACTTC.

There are a few counts of this clone. The V call is TRBV9, the J call TRBJ1-6; D uncertain. The CDR3 spans 14 residues. Germline V gene data show CDR1 as SGDLS and CDR2 as YYNGEE. Trimming pared 0 bases from V and 7 bases from J, leaving 8 bases between. The CDR3 is CASSVVSENSPLHF. The CDR3, as DNA: TGTGCCAGCAGCGTAGTAAGTGAGAATTCACCCCTCCACTTT.

The chain links TRBV4-1 to TRBJ2-1; 14 bases line up with TRBD2. The CDR3 is 20 amino acids. The germline gives CDR1 MGHRA, CDR2 YSYEKL. Unmatched junction bases numbered 15, after V lost 0 bases and J lost 8 bases. The CDR3, as DNA: TGCGCCAGCAGCCAAGACGGGGTGACTAGCGGGGGGGCTATGGTTTATGAGCAGTTCTTC. This codes for CASSQDGVTSGGAMVYEQFF.

In this sample, this clone turned up once. V gene TRBV14 combines with J gene TRBJ2-7; no clear D. Germline lookup yields CDR1 SGHDN and CDR2 FVKESK. This CDR3 contains 12 residues. Trimming shortened V by 2 bases and J by 6 bases, and 8 bases separated the two germline ends. The CDR3 coding sequence is TGTGCCAGCAGCCAACTGAGTCTCGAGCAGTACTTC. Amino acid sequence: CASSQLSLEQYF.

The chain employs TRBV7-8 and TRBJ2-1; D is ambiguous. The V gene lost 4 bases and the J gene lost 7 bases, with 8 bases spanning the gap. This CDR3 region has 12 residues. The germline CDR1 and CDR2 sequences are SGHVS and FQNEAQ. CDR3 in DNA: TGTGCCAGCAGCTCCGGGTGGAATGAGCAGTTCTTC. Its protein product is CASSSGWNEQFF.